The rows below give T cell receptor beta chains drawn from one sample of a study of shared clonotypes between healthy human individuals. Sequencing was performed with immunoSEQ multiplex PCR; in TCRdb, only in-frame clones are kept and a portion is missing. The sample lists 2 million to 2.5 million clones; 85% to 95% were seen once. The sample was naive CD8+ T cells from PBMCs. Receptors were obtained from a man aged 18 to 29 in good health. Some clones in this sample may be carry-over from other donors' samples. Both conserved end residues are part of each CDR3. D genes are given only for firm matches. Not every row has a clone size; where given, it reads once, few, many or a size class.

d_call	v_call	j_call	clone_size	cdr3_aa	cdr3_nt
TRBD2	TRBV4-3	TRBJ2-3	-	CASSPTSGRTQYF	TGCGCCAGCAGCCCCACTAGCGGGAGAACGCAGTATTTT
-	TRBV6-6	TRBJ2-7	-	CASSRPDIDSYEQYF	TGTGCCAGCAGCAGACCGGACATCGACTCCTACGAGCAGTACTTC
TRBD1	TRBV2	TRBJ2-7	-	CASRETGGYEQYF	TGTGCCAGCAGGGAGACAGGGGGTTACGAGCAGTACTTC
-	TRBV28	TRBJ2-3	-	CASSLTGRTDTQYF	TGTGCCAGCAGTTTAACAGGGCGCACAGATACGCAGTATTTT
TRBD1	TRBV14	TRBJ2-5	-	CASSQILDRVETQYF	TGTGCCAGCAGCCAGATTCTGGACAGGGTCGAGACCCAGTACTTC
-	TRBV27	TRBJ2-7	-	CASSLSLSADYYEQYF	TGTGCCAGCAGTTTATCTTTAAGCGCAGACTACTACGAGCAGTACTTC
-	TRBV9	TRBJ2-1	-	CASSVNNEQFF	TGTGCCAGCAGCGTAAACAATGAGCAGTTCTTC
-	TRBV28	TRBJ2-1	-	CASSLSGGEGNEQFF	TGTGCCAGCAGTTTATCTGGAGGGGAAGGCAATGAGCAGTTCTTC
TRBD2	TRBV27	TRBJ2-3	-	CAISSFGRAGAADTQYF	TGTGCCATCTCTTCTTTCGGACGCGCGGGAGCTGCAGATACGCAGTATTTT
-	TRBV13	TRBJ2-1	-	CASSLDWNEQFF	TGTGCCAGCAGCTTAGATTGGAATGAGCAGTTCTTC
-	TRBV7-9	TRBJ2-1	-	CASSLAPYNEQFF	TGTGCCAGCAGCTTAGCTCCCTACAATGAGCAGTTCTTC
TRBD2	TRBV13	TRBJ2-7	-	CASSWSGISSYEQYF	TGTGCCAGCAGCTGGAGCGGGATAAGCTCCTACGAGCAGTACTTC
-	TRBV7-9	TRBJ1-1	-	CASVATGLEAFF	TGTGCCAGCGTGGCGACGGGACTCGAAGCTTTCTTT
-	TRBV30	TRBJ2-7	-	CAWSVGQGYEQYF	TGTGCCTGGAGTGTAGGGCAGGGTTACGAGCAGTACTTC
-	TRBV5-1	TRBJ2-3	-	CASSLVRAPDTQYF	TGCGCCAGCAGCTTGGTCCGGGCGCCGGATACGCAGTATTTT
TRBD1	TRBV28	TRBJ1-2	-	CASSFVAGGGYTF	TGTGCCAGCAGTTTCGTGGCAGGGGGTGGCTACACCTTC
TRBD2	TRBV7-9	TRBJ2-2	-	CASSLAGGVTGELFF	TGTGCCAGCAGCTTAGCGGGAGGGGTGACCGGGGAGCTGTTTTTT
-	TRBV7-6	TRBJ2-2	-	CASSLARRGSTGELFF	TGTGCCAGCAGCTTAGCCCGCCGGGGGAGTACCGGGGAGCTGTTTTTT
TRBD2	TRBV5-4	TRBJ2-3	-	CASSLGPAGAGDTQYF	TGTGCCAGCAGCTTGGGCCCAGCGGGAGCGGGGGATACGCAGTATTTT
TRBD1	TRBV28	TRBJ2-1	-	CASSPPPGQGAQNEQFF	TGTGCCAGCAGCCCCCCCCCGGGACAGGGGGCTCAAAATGAGCAGTTCTTC
-	TRBV19	TRBJ1-5	-	CASSMEGQWLAQPQHF	TGTGCCAGTAGTATGGAAGGACAGTGGCTCGCTCAGCCCCAGCATTTT
TRBD1	TRBV9	TRBJ2-7	-	CASSVEDRGSFEQYF	TGTGCCAGCAGCGTAGAAGACAGGGGGAGTTTCGAGCAGTACTTC
-	TRBV29-1	TRBJ2-7	-	CSVGGAATTYEQYF	TGCAGCGTTGGGGGAGCAGCAACCACCTACGAGCAGTACTTC
-	TRBV13	TRBJ1-2	-	CASGAAYGYTF	TGTGCCAGCGGGGCGGCTTATGGCTACACCTTC
TRBD1	TRBV29-1	TRBJ2-2	once	CSAVPGQSYGELFF	TGCAGCGCCGTCCCGGGACAGAGCTACGGGGAGCTGTTTTTT
TRBD2	TRBV7-2	TRBJ2-3	-	CASSLLTGGLGHTDTQYF	TGTGCCAGCAGCTTACTGACGGGGGGACTCGGTCACACAGATACGCAGTATTTT
-	TRBV7-2	TRBJ1-1	-	CASSSAGVNRNTEAFF	TGTGCCAGCAGCTCCGCAGGAGTAAATAGGAACACTGAAGCTTTCTTT
-	TRBV6-5	TRBJ2-7	-	CASSYSVGRPYEQYF	TGTGCCAGCAGTTACTCGGTCGGGCGGCCCTACGAGCAGTACTTC
TRBD2	TRBV13	TRBJ2-1	once	CASSPSAGRSYNEQFF	TGTGCCAGCAGCCCGTCTGCCGGGAGGAGTTACAATGAGCAGTTCTTC
-	TRBV28	TRBJ1-5	-	CASSSPYARGGGYNQPQHF	TGTGCCAGCAGTTCTCCTTACGCCAGGGGCGGGGGTTACAATCAGCCCCAGCATTTT
-	TRBV4-1	TRBJ2-7	-	CASSQVVGGRVPEQYF	TGCGCCAGCAGCCAAGTGGTTGGGGGCAGGGTTCCCGAGCAGTACTTC
TRBD1	TRBV5-1	TRBJ2-2	-	CASSEGQGITGELFF	TGCGCCAGCAGCGAGGGACAGGGGATCACCGGGGAGCTGTTTTTT
TRBD2	TRBV27	TRBJ2-7	once	CASSSLLAEYEQYF	TGTGCCAGCAGTTCCTTGCTAGCGGAATACGAGCAGTACTTC
TRBD2	TRBV7-9	TRBJ2-2	-	CASSPSAGDSNTGELFF	TGTGCCAGCAGCCCCTCGGCGGGGGACTCGAACACCGGGGAGCTGTTTTTT
-	TRBV5-8	TRBJ2-1	-	CASRYSGSYNEQFF	TGTGCCAGCAGGTACTCAGGCTCCTACAATGAGCAGTTCTTC
TRBD2	TRBV28	TRBJ2-3	-	CASSFGTSGRFATDTQYF	TGTGCCAGCAGTTTTGGGACTAGCGGGAGATTTGCCACAGATACGCAGTATTTT
TRBD2	TRBV7-9	TRBJ2-7	-	CASSLGGTYEQYF	TGTGCCAGCAGCTTGGGGGGGACCTACGAGCAGTACTTC
TRBD2	TRBV27	TRBJ2-5	-	CASSLASGRPETQYF	TGTGCCAGCAGTTTAGCTAGCGGGAGACCAGAGACCCAGTACTTC
-	TRBV2	TRBJ2-6	-	CASSEGTSGANVLTF	TGTGCCAGCAGTGAAGGGACCTCTGGGGCCAACGTCCTGACTTTC
-	TRBV13	TRBJ1-3	-	CASSSLGSGGTTGNTIYF	TGTGCCAGCAGCTCGCTTGGGTCGGGGGGCACTACTGGAAACACCATATATTTT
-	TRBV2	TRBJ2-7	-	CASKARGETYEQYF	TGTGCCAGCAAGGCCAGGGGGGAAACCTACGAGCAGTACTTC
-	TRBV4-1	TRBJ1-5	-	CASSQTLSQPQHF	TGCGCCAGCAGCCAAACTTTAAGTCAGCCCCAGCATTTT
-	TRBV11-3	TRBJ2-7	-	CASSTREGTGSYEQYF	TGTGCCAGCAGCACCCGGGAGGGGACAGGCAGTTACGAGCAGTACTTC
-	TRBV11-2	TRBJ2-1	-	CASSISGTQYNEQFF	TGTGCCAGCAGCATCTCCGGGACTCAGTACAATGAGCAGTTCTTC